One and the same sample provided the 27 T cell receptor beta chains below, sequenced in a study of shared clonotypes between healthy human individuals (dated by TCRdb to about 2020). Libraries were built with the immunoSEQ multiplex PCR assay. Entries here come from immuneACCESS through TCRdb and include only in-frame sequences with V and J called. Some clones fail to appear in such tables; in the studies checked, an unresolved V gene covers under half of the shortfall, and the cause of the remainder is unknown. This sample is represented by 400,000 to 600,000 clones; 70% to 80% of them were singletons. The ten largest clones add up to less than 15% of the sample. Source material: PBMCs. These receptors were collected from a woman aged 40 to 50 in good health. Some clones in this sample may be carry-over from other donors' samples.

This clone was picked up many times. This rearrangement joins TRBV7-2 to TRBJ1-5; 7 bases fit TRBD1. The germline CDR1 and CDR2 sequences are SGHTA and FQGNSA. V gave up 0 bases and J gave up 4 bases; unmatched junction bases: 3. The CDR3 loop spans 15 amino acids. The CDR3 reads CASSLATTGNQPQHF. DNA of the CDR3: TGTGCCAGCAGCTTAGCGACGACAGGGAATCAGCCCCAGCATTTT.

The genes are TRBV30 and TRBJ2-3; D is possibly TRBD1 (6 bases). V was trimmed by 4 bases and J by 3 bases, leaving 11 bases between them. The CDR3 is 13 amino acids. Germline assignment: CDR1 GTSNPN and CDR2 SVGIG (reference sequence). CDR3 sequence reads: CAWTGARTDTQYF. The CDR3 DNA follows: TGTGCCTGGACAGGGGCGAGGACAGATACGCAGTATTTT.

The chain carries TRBV28 and TRBJ1-5; no firm D call. Germline values: CDR1 MDHEN, CDR2 SYDVKM. The CDR3 consists of 16 residues. V was clipped by 7 bases and J by 0 bases, with 16 bases between them. The CDR3 bases are TGTGCCAGCATACGCGTAAAGGAGGTTAGCAATCAGCCCCAGCATTTT. As protein: CASIRVKEVSNQPQHF.

The chain combines TRBV10-3 with TRBJ1-1; no definite D call. V was cut by 2 bases and J by 4 bases, with 11 bases left in between. The CDR3 loop spans 14 amino acids. CDR1 and CDR2 (germline): ENHRY, SYGVKD. As DNA, the CDR3 is TGTGCCATCAGTGAGATTGGCAGCAGCACTGAAGCTTTCTTT. It yields the protein CAISEIGSSTEAFF.

The chain uses TRBV30 and TRBJ1-5; D is perhaps TRBD1 (5 bases). V lost 3 bases and J 2 bases, leaving 8 bases between the germline ends. Germline CDR1 GTSNPN, CDR2 SVGIG (reference sequence). This CDR3 has 13 residues. CDR3 amino acids: CAWRTGGNQPQHF. The CDR3, as DNA: TGTGCCTGGAGGACGGGGGGCAATCAGCCCCAGCATTTT. Supplemented by reference TRBV30 and TRBJ1-5, the full variable domain reads SQTIHQWPATLVQPVGSPLSLECTVEGTSNPNLYWYRQAAGRGLQLLFYSVGIGQISSEVPQNLSASRPQDRQFILSSKKLLLSDSGFYLCAWRTGGNQPQHFGDGTRLSIL.

This rearrangement joins TRBV4-2 to TRBJ2-7; TRBD2 aligns across 10 bases. This CDR3 has 17 amino acids. Germline CDR1 and CDR2: LGHNA and YNFKEQ. V lost 0 bases, J lost 3 bases, and 8 bases stayed unmatched. The CDR3 nucleotides read TGTGCCAGCAGCCAAGATCGGGGGGGACTAGCGAGCTACGAGCAGTACTTC. It encodes CASSQDRGGLASYEQYF.

Comments on this clone: The final CDR3 position lacks the conserved phenylalanine or tryptophan, pointing to a likely read error. The DNA is left out, because the CDR3 cannot be placed on it with certainty; the CDR3 is given as TCRdb lists it. The CDR3 region is CAWSVGDWPEL. The gene calls are TRBV30 and TRBJ2-7; TRBD2 is the table's D call, not checked against the DNA. Germline assignment: CDR1 GTSNPN and CDR2 SVGIG (reference sequence). The CDR3 is made up of 11 amino acids, end residues included.

This clone was counted once. The V gene is TRBV5-1, the J gene TRBJ2-5, with no clear D. The DNA end favors TRBJ2-7, so the J call may be wrong. The germline V gene has CDR1 SGHRS and CDR2 YFSETQ. The CDR3 runs to 14 residues. CDR3: CASSLEGSNYEQYF. In DNA form, the CDR3 reads TGCGCCAGCAGCTTGGAGGGCAGTAACTACGAGCAGTACTTC.

The chain joins TRBV9 to TRBJ2-1, with D tentatively TRBD1 (6 bases). The CDR3 is 15 amino acids. V lost 4 bases to trimming and J lost 4 bases, with 15 bases between them. Germline lookup yields CDR1 SGDLS and CDR2 YYNGEE. The CDR3 nucleotides read TGTGCCAGCAGCCCCGAGGGGGACCCGTACAATGAGCAGTTCTTC. Translating it yields CASSPEGDPYNEQFF.

CDR3 DNA sequence: TGTGCCAGCAGTGAGGGCGGGTACAATGAGCAGTTCTTC. It translates to CASSEGGYNEQFF. The chain joins TRBV6-1 to TRBJ2-1; the D gene is possibly TRBD2 (5 bases). Germline CDR1 and CDR2: MNHNS and SASEGT. The germline V and J ends were trimmed by 3 bases and 4 bases, with 7 bases remaining between them. The CDR3 is 13 amino acids.

V and J are TRBV5-1 and TRBJ2-7; the D gene is possibly TRBD1 (6 bases). The CDR3 has 16 amino acids. CDR1 and CDR2 from the germline V gene are SGHRS and YFSETQ. The V and J ends lost 0 bases and 7 bases respectively, with 20 bases between them. The CDR3 here is CASSLGTGHPYGEQYF. The CDR3 bases are TGCGCCAGCAGCTTGGGGACGGGACACCCGTACGGTGAGCAGTACTTC.

CDR3 region: CASSQPGLASDTQYF. The CDR3, as DNA: TGTGCCAGCAGCCAACCTGGACTAGCTTCAGATACGCAGTATTTT. V is TRBV14 and J is TRBJ2-3, with TRBD2 matching 8 bases. CDR3 length equals 15 residues. The J segment lost 4 bases and the V segment lost 2 bases, leaving 5 bases of the junction unmatched. CDR1 and CDR2 (germline): SGHDN, FVKESK.

The V call is TRBV11-2, the J call TRBJ2-7; D gene ambiguous. V was trimmed by 2 bases and J by 2 bases, leaving 7 bases between them. There are 13 residues in the CDR3. Germline loops: CDR1 SGHAT, CDR2 FQNNGV. CDR3 nucleotides: TGTGCCAGCAGCTTATCTAGGACCTACGAGCAGTACTTC. This sequence encodes CASSLSRTYEQYF.

This clone turned up a few times. The rearrangement uses TRBV28 and TRBJ1-3, with no clear D. Germline CDR1 reads MDHEN; CDR2 reads SYDVKM. V lost 5 bases, J lost 2 bases, and 13 bases lay in between. The CDR3 consists of 15 residues. CDR3 DNA: TGTGCCAGCAGTCCACTGGGGAGCGCTGGAAACACCATATATTTT. Translation: CASSPLGSAGNTIYF.

The CDR3 sequence is CASSLTVSYGYTF. The CDR3 region has the DNA TGTGCCAGCAGTTTAACCGTGAGCTATGGCTACACCTTC. This chain connects TRBV28 to TRBJ1-2; D not certain. This CDR3 region has 13 residues. Trimming removed 2 bases from V and 4 bases from J, with 8 bases in between. Germline V gene lookup returns CDR1 MDHEN and CDR2 SYDVKM.

The J gene is TRBJ1-4, the V gene TRBV6-1, with D hard to call. CDR3 length: 15 residues. Germline CDR1 reads MNHNS; CDR2 reads SASEGT. The ends were cut back, 2 bases at V and 2 bases at J, with 9 bases in the middle. The CDR3 here is CASSEMGNTNEKLFF. CDR3 nucleotides: TGTGCCAGCAGTGAAATGGGTAACACTAATGAAAAACTGTTTTTT.

The chain recombines TRBV6-4 with TRBJ2-3, with D perhaps TRBD2 (6 bases). V gave up 5 bases and J gave up 2 bases, with 14 bases separating them. Per germline, CDR1 MRHNA and CDR2 SNTAGT. CDR3 length equals 15 residues. CDR3 in DNA: TGTGCCAGCAGTACAAGCGGAGGGCCCACAGATACGCAGTATTTT. Translation gives CASSTSGGPTDTQYF.

This chain links TRBV28 with TRBJ1-2, with unresolved D. Germline CDR1 MDHEN, CDR2 SYDVKM. This CDR3 contains 13 residues. Trimming took off 3 bases at V and 7 bases at J, with 12 bases between the two ends. The CDR3 nucleotides read TGTGCCAGCAGTTTCCCTAAGGGTGGTGGCTACACCTTC. This translates into CASSFPKGGGYTF.

V is TRBV28 and J is TRBJ2-3; a weak D match, TRBD2 (7 bases). The CDR3 has 15 residues. Germline V gene data show CDR1 as MDHEN and CDR2 as SYDVKM. V was pared by 3 bases and J by 1 base, with 11 bases between. Here the CDR3 DNA reads TGTGCCAGCAGTTTTAGGGGGAGGGGCACAGATACGCAGTATTTT. It yields the protein CASSFRGRGTDTQYF.

This clone showed up just once. The gene calls are TRBV28 and TRBJ2-7, with 8 bases identical to TRBD1. This CDR3 is built from 15 residues. The trim removed 3 bases at V and 1 base at J, leaving 5 bases unmatched. Germline CDR1 reads MDHEN; CDR2 reads SYDVKM. For the CDR3, the DNA is TGTGCCAGCAGTTTTATAGGGACAGGATCCTACGAGCAGTACTTC. It codes for CASSFIGTGSYEQYF.

V and J are TRBV6-5 and TRBJ1-1, with D tentatively TRBD1 (5 bases). The CDR3 spans 14 residues. The V gene lost 8 bases and the J gene lost 3 bases, with 16 bases spanning the gap. CDR1 and CDR2 from the germline V gene are MNHEY and SVGAGI. DNA of the CDR3: TGTGCCAGCCGTCAATCGGGGGGGGACACTGAAGCTTTCTTT. As protein: CASRQSGGDTEAFF.

The V and J genes are TRBV19 and TRBJ2-7; D tentatively fits TRBD1 or TRBD2 (6 bases each). CDR1 and CDR2 from the germline V gene are LNHDA and SQIVND (reference sequence). The CDR3 is made up of 14 amino acids. V lost 7 bases and J 3 bases, leaving 16 bases between the germline ends. DNA of the CDR3: TGTGCCAGTACCCCGAGGGGGGACCTCTACGAGCAGTACTTC. Its translation: CASTPRGDLYEQYF.

The chain employs TRBV28 and TRBJ2-7; 7 bases align to TRBD2. This CDR3 spans 16 amino acids. V was pared by 3 bases and J by 0 bases, with 8 bases of the junction left unmatched. Germline lookup yields CDR1 MDHEN and CDR2 SYDVKM. The CDR3 is CASSLTLAASSYEQYF. CDR3 DNA sequence: TGTGCCAGCAGTTTGACTCTAGCGGCAAGCTCCTACGAGCAGTACTTC.

Comment on this clone: This clone may be a read error of a much larger clone one base away. The chain carries TRBV13 and TRBJ2-7, with 9 nucleotides matching TRBD1. CDR3 length: 13 residues. With 5 bases clipped from V and 3 bases from J, the junction kept 2 bases outside the gene matches. Germline V gene data show CDR1 as PRHDT and CDR2 as FYEKMQ (reference sequence). The CDR3 spells CASSPGQGYEQYF. The DNA of the CDR3 is TGTGCCAGCAGCCCGGGACAGGGCTACGAGCAGTACTTC.

This clone is a singleton in its sample. It may be a read error: a sequence one base away is much more abundant. Other DNA sequences from this sample encode an identical CDR3 as well. The V gene is TRBV30, the J gene TRBJ2-5; TRBD2 is a possible D gene (5 bases). This CDR3 region has 13 residues. The V end lost 2 bases, the J end lost 3 bases, and 10 bases lay between the germline ends. Germline lookup yields CDR1 GTSNPN and CDR2 SVGIG (reference sequence). This CDR3 reads CAWSPGSEETQYF. CDR3 DNA: TGTGCCTGGAGTCCTGGGAGCGAAGAGACCCAGTACTTC.

This clone showed up just a few times. This rearrangement joins TRBV11-1 to TRBJ1-1, with D perhaps matching TRBD1 (6 bases). CDR3 length equals 15 residues. The germline gives CDR1 SGHAT, CDR2 FQDESV (reference sequence). V was shortened by 0 bases and J by 4 bases, with 12 bases between the two germline ends. DNA of the CDR3: TGTGCCAGCAGCTTAGCCCCAGGGGCGGGCACTGAAGCTTTCTTT. Its protein is CASSLAPGAGTEAFF.

V and J are TRBV4-3 and TRBJ2-2; maybe TRBD2 (5 bases). The V gene's germline CDR1 is LGHNA and CDR2 YSLEER. The CDR3 contains 17 residues. The V end was cut by 0 bases, the J end by 1 base, with 12 bases between. The DNA for the CDR3 is TGCGCCAGCAGCCAAGATCGGGGAAACTTGAACACCGGGGAGCTGTTTTTT. This encodes CASSQDRGNLNTGELFF.